The sequence of this T cell receptor beta chain was determined in a study of blood T cell repertoires in COVID-19 (dated by TCRdb to 2018 to 2020). Broadly, across the study: Collaborator samples came from the United States, Italy and Spain and covered acute and convalescent phases of COVID-19. The prospective study material was composed of cDNA or gDNA derived from T cells, B-cell-depleted T cells, or PBMCs. The dataset comprised deeply sampled blood TCRbeta repertoires from subjects exposed to, actively infected with, or recovered from COVID-19. The repertoires were made available in a free public database intended to serve as a resource for research on the immune response to SARS-CoV-2. The samples were drawn from two sources: the first 160 participants of the ongoing ImmuneRACE study, and fewer than 1,500 subjects contributed by 6 global collaborators. Sample metadata almost always included a de-identified subject ID, COVID-19 status, age in years and sex. Where available, HLA class I and class II types were taken from metadata supplied by the sample provider and were not determined by assay-based typing. What the research found in general, with its limitations: The quantity of clinical and demographic metadata differed by source and by participant and was supplied without curation.

Reading the germline V gene (reference sequence) gives CDR1 MNHEY and CDR2 SMNVEV. The CDR3 contains 16 residues, cysteine and phenylalanine counted. The entry retains the CDR3 DNA only, 48 bases that are in frame from base 1. Cut back by 5 bases and 2 bases, the V and J ends lie 16 bases apart. The immunoSEQ Assay, a bias-controlled multiplex PCR, was used to amplify TCRbeta CDR3 regions from genomic DNA. Per the source publication's procedure: The number of nucleated cells in each sample was estimated by amplification of reference gene primers within the assay. To quantify the absolute abundance of each unique TCRbeta CDR3 rearrangement, sequence reads were collapsed and filtered. For each sample, productive Simpson clonality was calculated as the square root of Simpson's diversity index across productive rearrangements. TCRdb took over this immuneACCESS table, retaining in-frame rearrangements with V and J assigned. Such tables are incomplete; in checked studies, under half of the missing clones stem from an unresolved V gene, and the remainder is unexplained. V and J calls and clone size are copied from that table; D and trimming were computed from the DNA. Recorded for this sample are approximately 97,000 clones; more than 75% of them occurred a single time. The ten largest clones represent roughly 10% of the sample.

Whole blood was collected in K2EDTA tubes by collaborating institutions according to the institutions' own protocols. For TCRbeta analysis, collaborators shipped samples as frozen whole blood, isolated PBMCs, or DNA extracted from either of those sample types. As for this clone: The specificity of this receptor is unknown. Base qualities are missing; no much larger clone stands one base away.

The sequence is built from TRBV27 and TRBJ1-3; TRBD1 is a possible D gene, resting on 5 matching bases. The TCR sequence derives from a man aged 60 to 69 with active or convalescent COVID-19. What was sequenced was peripheral blood. The nucleotide sequence reads TGTGCCAGCAGTCCTACTCCCCGGGGGGCTGGAAACACCATATATTTT. Its protein product is CASSPTPRGAGNTIYF.